This TCR beta chain was sequenced for a study of blood T cell repertoires in COVID-19. Turning to the study itself: Researchers got acute and convalescent COVID-19 samples from the United States, Italy and Spain. PBMCs, B-cell-depleted T cells, or T cells provided the cDNA or gDNA that made up the material.

The CDR3 spans 13 residues. Germline CDR1 reads SGHRS; CDR2 reads YFSETQ. V gave up 4 bases and J gave up 3 bases; unmatched junction bases: 2. Resolution of symptoms, clearance, or two negative PCRs was present in recovered Cohort 3 donors. Authors' data handling: For nucleated cells, counts were estimated from reference gene primer amplification. Data came from immunoSEQ multiplex PCR; TCRdb stores just in-frame clones and leaves some out. The V and J calls and clone size come from that table; D and trimming were worked out from the DNA. There are about 180,000 clones in the sample; 88% occur only once, and roughly 9% lies in the top ten. As regards this clone: The same CDR3 also results from other DNA sequences found in this sample.

Sequencing was performed on PBMCs or T cells enriched from blood (not recorded which). The V and J genes are TRBV5-1 and TRBJ1-1; 8 bases map to TRBD1. This receptor was identified in a woman between 18 and 29 years old who had recovered from COVID-19. The CDR3 loop is CASSPTGDTEAFF. In DNA, the CDR3 is TGCGCCAGCAGCCCGACAGGGGACACTGAAGCTTTCTTT.